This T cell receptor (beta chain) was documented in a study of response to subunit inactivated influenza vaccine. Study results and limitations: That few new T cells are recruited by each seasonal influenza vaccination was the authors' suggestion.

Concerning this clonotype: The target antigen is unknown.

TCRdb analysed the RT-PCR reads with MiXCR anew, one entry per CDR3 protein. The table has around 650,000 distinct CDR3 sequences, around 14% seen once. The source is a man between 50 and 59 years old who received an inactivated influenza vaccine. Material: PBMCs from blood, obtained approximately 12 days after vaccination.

The CDR3 DNA sequence: TGTGCCAGCAGTTTAGGCAGGGCTTTCAATGAGCAGTTCTTC. Translation: CASSLGRAFNEQFF. V is TRBV12-3 or TRBV12-4 and J is TRBJ2-1, with D tentatively TRBD1 (5 bases). There are 14 residues in the CDR3. The germline V and J ends were trimmed by 1 base and 6 bases, with 10 bases remaining between them.